The clone carrying this TCR beta chain was observed a few times. No antigen is known for it. These data belong to a study of blood T cells in healthy people across ages. Germline V CDR1 and CDR2: SEHNR, FQNEAQ (reference sequence). With V trimmed by 5 bases and J by 0 bases, 5 bases remained unmatched. The CDR3 has 16 residues. The second PCR ran roughly 7 to 11 cycles with a sample-barcoded 5' primer and J-beta primers. Each cDNA molecule, via a template-switch adaptor with 12 random nucleotides, was tagged. There were at least 3 million CDR3-containing paired-end reads obtained from each sample. TCRdb analysed the 5' RACE reads with MiXCR anew, one entry per CDR3 protein. The data show about 1.8 million distinct CDR3 sequences, roughly 50% seen once. Every sample gave at least 5 micrograms of total RNA when it was extracted. General study points: Older individuals had lower TCR beta diversity per million T cells (the decline was roughly linear).

The sequenced sample consisted of blood. The chain is built from TRBV7-9 and TRBJ2-4; 9 bases agree with TRBD2. The TCR sequence derives from a woman between 40 and 50 years old in good health. CDR3 in amino acids: CASSDAGGTAKNIQYF. Written as DNA, the CDR3 is TGTGCCAGCAGCGACGCGGGGGGGACAGCCAAAAACATTCAGTACTTC.